A selection of T cell receptor beta chains follows, all from one sample in a study of T and B cells in COVID-19 patients. TCRdb re-analysed the multiplex PCR reads in MiXCR, keeping a single row per CDR3 protein. This table has about 27,000 distinct CDR3 sequences, less than 35% appearing once. Sequencing input: blood. Receptors originate from a human donor who had recovered from COVID-19. CDR3s include the opening cysteine and the closing phenylalanine or tryptophan. Fields, in order: D gene, J gene, clone size, V gene, CDR3 DNA, CDR3 protein. D genes are given only for firm matches. Clone size is stated in some rows and not others, as once, few, many or a class when expanded.

TRBD2 TRBJ2-1 many TRBV18 TGTGCCAGCTCACCACTGGGGACTAGCGGCCCCAATGAGCAGTTCTTC CASSPLGTSGPNEQFF
TRBD2 TRBJ2-2 . TRBV6-5 TGTGCCAGCAGAAACGTCGGGGGGTTAAGCGGGAGAAATACCGGGGAGCTGTTTTTT CASRNVGGLSGRNTGELFF
. TRBJ1-5 . TRBV20-1 TGCAGTGCTAGTTTGGACGACGGCAGCAATCAGCCCCAGCATTTT CSASLDDGSNQPQHF
TRBD1 TRBJ2-3 few TRBV27 TGTGCCAGCAGTTTCCTTCGTACAGGGGGCTCAGCGGATACGCAGTATTTT CASSFLRTGGSADTQYF
TRBD2 TRBJ2-7 . TRBV30 TGTGCCTGGAGGGGACTAGCCACCGGCTCCGAGCAGTACTTC CAWRGLATGSEQYF
TRBD2 TRBJ2-1 . TRBV29-1 TGCAGCGTTCCTCGGACTAGCGGGTACAATGAGCAGTTCTTC CSVPRTSGYNEQFF
. TRBJ2-1 . TRBV20-1 TGCAGTGCTGCGGAGCTGGGGCGACGGGTTTACAATGAGCAGTTCTTC CSAAELGRRVYNEQFF
. TRBJ1-2 . TRBV4-3 TGCGCCAGCAGCCAAGATAGGGCGGCCGACTATGGCTACACCTTC CASSQDRAADYGYTF
. TRBJ1-5 . TRBV6-5 TGTGCCAGCAGTTACGGGCCAGCCTCTCAGCCCCAGCATTTT CASSYGPASQPQHF
. TRBJ2-7 . TRBV7-9 TGTGCCAGCAGCTTAAGGGCAGGGCCAACCTACGAGCAGTACTTC CASSLRAGPTYEQYF
TRBD1 TRBJ2-2 . TRBV11-1 TGTGCCAGCACCGTTAACCGGGACAGGGACGACGGGGAGCTGTTTTTT CASTVNRDRDDGELFF
. TRBJ2-7 few TRBV5-5 TGTGCCAGCAGCTTGGGGCGAGGGGGTTCCTACGAGCAGTACTTC CASSLGRGGSYEQYF
. TRBJ2-3 . TRBV7-4 TGTGCCAGCAGCTCAACCGGGACTAGCACAGATACGCAGTATTTT CASSSTGTSTDTQYF
. TRBJ1-2 . TRBV20-1 TGCAGTGCTAGATTGGGGAATTGGGGCTACACCTTC CSARLGNWGYTF
. TRBJ2-3 . TRBV5-1 TGCGCCAGCTCGGGTGAGGGAGATACGCAGTATTTT CASSGEGDTQYF
. TRBJ1-5 . TRBV24-1 TGTGCCACCAGTGATCCCCGGGCGGGGGGAAGCAATCAGCCCCAGCATTTT CATSDPRAGGSNQPQHF
TRBD2 TRBJ2-4 . TRBV6-2/TRBV6-3 TGTGCCAGCAGTAGATATCCCCCCCGACAGCGGGAGGAGAAAAACATTCAGTACTTC CASSRYPPRQREEKNIQYF
. TRBJ2-3 medium-sized TRBV29-1 TGCAGCGTTGATGTCGGGGGCACAGATACGCAGTATTTT CSVDVGGTDTQYF
TRBD1 TRBJ2-5 many TRBV5-6 TGTGCCAGCAGCGCGGTATTACAGGGGTACCAAGAGACCCAGTACTTC CASSAVLQGYQETQYF
. TRBJ1-1 . TRBV19 TGTGCCAGTAGTATAAAGGCGGGGCAGACTGAAGCTTTCTTT CASSIKAGQTEAFF
. TRBJ1-2 medium-sized TRBV19 TGTGCCAGTAGTATCGCCGGGGGGTATGGCTACACCTTC CASSIAGGYGYTF
TRBD1 TRBJ2-5 once TRBV29-1 TGCAGCGCTAGACAGGGGGAGACCCAGTACTTC CSARQGETQYF
. TRBJ2-7 medium-sized TRBV6-5 TGTGCCAGCAGTGCCGCCTGGGTTAAGCAGTACTTC CASSAAWVKQYF
. TRBJ1-5 . TRBV6-1 TGTGCCAGCAGTGATCGGCCTAATCAGCCCCAGCATTTT CASSDRPNQPQHF
TRBD1 TRBJ2-6 . TRBV7-9 TGTGCCAGCAGCTTAGATGGCAGGGGGCGTGCTGGGGCCAACGTCCTGACTTTC CASSLDGRGRAGANVLTF
. TRBJ2-1 medium-sized TRBV19 TGTGCCAGTAGCCCTACAGGGACCTACAATGAGCAGTTCTTC CASSPTGTYNEQFF
. TRBJ1-4 . TRBV6-5 TGTGCCAGCAGGACCGACAGTGGGGGGAATGAAAAACTGTTTTTT CASRTDSGGNEKLFF
. TRBJ2-5 many TRBV12-3/TRBV12-4 TGTGCCAGCAATTCTAGGGGGGTGGAGACCCAGTACTTC CASNSRGVETQYF
. TRBJ2-3 . TRBV6-5 TGTGCCACCTTTTGGCTGCTAGATACGCAGTATTTT CATFWLLDTQYF
TRBD2 TRBJ2-1 . TRBV6-5 TGTGCCAGCAGTCCCGGGGGGGGCAATGAGCAGTTCTTC CASSPGGGNEQFF
. TRBJ1-1 few TRBV19 TGTGCCAGTAGTGTCTCGGGTGCAGGGTCCACTGAAGCTTTCTTT CASSVSGAGSTEAFF
. TRBJ1-5 . TRBV6-6 TGTGCCAGCAGTTTCGACGGCAGCAATCAGCCCCAGCATTTT CASSFDGSNQPQHF
. TRBJ2-1 . TRBV14 TGTGCCAGCAGCCGGGGGACTTACAATGAGCAGTTCTTC CASSRGTYNEQFF
. TRBJ2-1 . TRBV7-9 TGTGCCAGCAGCCACGGGACTCGCAATGAGCAGTTCTTC CASSHGTRNEQFF
. TRBJ2-2 . TRBV7-3 TGTGCCAGCAGCTCCCGCACAGACACCGGGGAGCTGTTTTTT CASSSRTDTGELFF
. TRBJ1-1 . TRBV12-3/TRBV12-4 TGTGCCAGCAGTCCCCGACAGAACACTGAAGCTTTCTTT CASSPRQNTEAFF
TRBD1 TRBJ1-2 once TRBV27 TGTGCCAGCCGGACAGGGGATGATTATGGCTACACCTTC CASRTGDDYGYTF
. TRBJ1-3 . TRBV10-3 TGTGCCATCAGTGAGTCTCTGGGTATAGTAGAAAACACCATATATTTT CAISESLGIVENTIYF
TRBD1 TRBJ2-7 . TRBV5-5 TGTGCCAGCAGCTTCTTGGACAGGGGCCCCTACGAGCAGTACTTC CASSFLDRGPYEQYF
TRBD2 TRBJ2-1 many TRBV5-4 TGTGCCAGCAGCTTGGTTGGGACTAGCGGGACCAATGAGCAGTTCTTC CASSLVGTSGTNEQFF
TRBD2 TRBJ2-1 few TRBV6-1 TGTGCCAGCCGGGGAGCGGGAGGTAATGAGCAGTTCTTC CASRGAGGNEQFF
. TRBJ2-3 . TRBV6-8 TGTGCCAGCAGTCGGGGGAGCTCTAGCACAGATACGCAGTATTTT CASSRGSSSTDTQYF
. TRBJ1-5 . TRBV19 TGTGCCAGTAGTATTGGGTGGCGGGCTTCACTCGATCAGCCCCAGCATTTT CASSIGWRASLDQPQHF
TRBD2 TRBJ2-7 . TRBV5-1 TGCGCCAGCAGCTACGGGAGGGGATACGAGCAGTACTTC CASSYGRGYEQYF
TRBD2 TRBJ2-7 . TRBV11-1 TGTGCCAGCTCCGGTGGACTAGCGGTCCACGAGCAGTACTTC CASSGGLAVHEQYF
TRBD2 TRBJ2-1 once TRBV29-1 TGCAGCGCAAAAGGGGGGACTAGCGGGAGGGCCTACAATGAGCAGTTCTTC CSAKGGTSGRAYNEQFF
. TRBJ2-1 few TRBV5-4 TGTGCCAGCAGCTTGGGACCTTACAATGAGCAGTTCTTC CASSLGPYNEQFF
. TRBJ2-5 many TRBV6-5 TGTGCCAGCAAGGGAGGCGAGACCCAGTACTTC CASKGGETQYF
. TRBJ1-2 . TRBV6-5 TGTGCCAGCAGCGTTACGGGGCGGATCTATGGCTACACCTTC CASSVTGRIYGYTF
TRBD1 TRBJ1-1 . TRBV13 TGTGCCAGCAGCCCACCGACAGGGGTTAACACTGAAGCTTTCTTT CASSPPTGVNTEAFF
. TRBJ2-1 many TRBV18 TGTGCCAGCTCACCCGGGCCTTACAATGAGCAGTTCTTC CASSPGPYNEQFF
. TRBJ1-4 many TRBV12-3/TRBV12-4 TGTGCCAGCAGTACCACCTACGAGAGTGAAAAACTGTTTTTT CASSTTYESEKLFF
. TRBJ2-7 . TRBV4-3 TGCGCCAGCAGCCAAGACCCCCCCGCGGGGATAAGAGGCTACGAGCAGTACTTC CASSQDPPAGIRGYEQYF